The 5 T cell receptor beta chains in this list originate from one sample, sequenced in a study of Graves' ophthalmopathy and Graves' hyperthyroidism listed by TCRdb under 2018. Instrument used: Illumina HiSeq 2000. For repertoire sequencing, TCR beta CDR3 regions were amplified from RNA transcripts. The first round was an RT-PCR using HTBI primers with the Qiagen OneStep RT-PCR kit, and this first round was followed by a second-round multiplex PCR, then size selection and purification. TCRdb itself trimmed the public reads at Q25 with fastp, ran MiXCR and retained productive beta chains. Rows with a matching CDR3 protein are joined into one entry that keeps the most common DNA and genes. The sample contains roughly 230,000 distinct CDR3 sequences, 20% to 25% of them found a single time. The ten largest make up about 46% of the sample. The sequenced sample was peripheral blood. The receptors stem from a woman aged 50 to 60 with Graves' ophthalmopathy. Donor details come from another sample of the same person, matched by shared clones.

Comments on this clonotype: A much larger clone lies a single base off, so this may be a read error. This sequence joins TRBV4-1 and TRBJ2-2, with 11 bases fitting TRBD1. Germline-derived CDR1 and CDR2 are MGHRA and YSYEKL. The CDR3 runs 15 residues. This chain's CDR3 is CTSRLGQGASGELFF. DNA for the CDR3: TGCACCAGCAGACTCGGACAGGGGGCGTCCGGGGAGCTGTTTTTT.

This clonotype showed up many times. The genes are TRBV30 and TRBJ1-6, with unresolved D. Germline assignment: CDR1 GTSNPN and CDR2 SVGIG (reference sequence). This CDR3 contains 13 residues. Trimming removed 4 bases at V and 5 bases at J, with 9 bases between. The CDR3 coding sequence is TGTGCCTGGACCCACGGGAATAATTCACCCCTCCACTTT. This encodes CAWTHGNNSPLHF.

This sequence joins TRBV29-1 and TRBJ1-2; D perhaps matches TRBD1 (5 bases). The CDR3 spans 12 residues. V lost 2 bases, J lost 3 bases, and 7 bases lay in between. CDR1 SQVTM and CDR2 ANQGSEA come from the germline V gene. Here the CDR3 reads CSVERDYYGYTF. The DNA of the CDR3 is TGCAGCGTTGAAAGGGACTACTATGGCTACACCTTC.

In this sample, this clonotype turned up many times. V gene TRBV29-1 combines with J gene TRBJ1-1; maybe TRBD1 (5 bases). This CDR3 contains 13 residues. V lost 4 bases to trimming and J lost 4 bases, with 13 bases between them. Germline loops: CDR1 SQVTM, CDR2 ANQGSEA. CDR3 loop: CSVAGPGGTEAFF. The CDR3 region has the DNA TGCAGCGTTGCGGGGCCTGGTGGCACTGAAGCTTTCTTT. The whole variable domain, remainder taken from reference TRBV29-1 and TRBJ1-1, is SAVISQKPSRDICQRGTSLTIQCQVDSQVTMMFWYRQQPGQSLTLIATANQGSEATYESGFVIDKFPISRPNLTFSTLTVSNMSPEDSSIYLCSVAGPGGTEAFFGQGTRLTVV.

There are a few counts of this clonotype. The rearrangement joins TRBV7-8 to TRBJ2-7; tentative D call: TRBD2 (6 bases). The CDR3 consists of 16 residues. Germline V gene sequence: CDR1 SGHVS, CDR2 FQNEAQ. The V end was cut by 1 base, the J end by 5 bases, with 18 bases between. As DNA, the CDR3 is TGTGCCAGCAGCTTAGTGACTAGTCTAGTAGTCCACGAGCAGTACTTC. Its translation: CASSLVTSLVVHEQYF.